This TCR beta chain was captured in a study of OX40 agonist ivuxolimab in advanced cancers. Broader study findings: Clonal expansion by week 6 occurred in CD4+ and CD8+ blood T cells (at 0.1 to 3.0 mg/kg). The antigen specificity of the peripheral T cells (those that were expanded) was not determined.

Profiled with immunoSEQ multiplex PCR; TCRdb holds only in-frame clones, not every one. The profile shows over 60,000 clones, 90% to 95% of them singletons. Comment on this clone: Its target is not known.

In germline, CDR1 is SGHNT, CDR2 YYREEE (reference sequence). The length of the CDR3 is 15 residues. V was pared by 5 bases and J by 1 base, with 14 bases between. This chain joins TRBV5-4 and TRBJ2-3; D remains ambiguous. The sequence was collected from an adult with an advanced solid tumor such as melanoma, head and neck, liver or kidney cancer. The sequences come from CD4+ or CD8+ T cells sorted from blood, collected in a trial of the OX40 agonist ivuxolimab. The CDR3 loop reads CASRAATERTDTQYF. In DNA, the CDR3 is TGTGCCAGCAGGGCGGCTACCGAACGCACAGATACGCAGTATTTT.